This T cell receptor (beta chain) appears in the sequencing data of a study of graft-versus-host responses after intestinal transplantation. Study-wide background: Among the recipients, transplants were multivisceral, liver-intestinal, or isolated intestinal. Following induction with anti-thymocyte globulin, all recipients were given tacrolimus and steroids for two to three years. Whole-study findings and limits: Early post-transplant HvG declines were associated with peak circulating GvH clone levels.

In germline, CDR1 is WSHSY, CDR2 SAAADI. V shed 6 bases and J 4 bases; nucleotides not matched to a gene: 3. This CDR3 region has 14 residues. Of note for this clone: The antigen is not known.

Generated by immunoSEQ multiplex PCR, the TCRdb table keeps only in-frame clones and is missing some. The data show 84,000 or so clones, around 90% seen once. The chain recombines TRBV10-2 with TRBJ2-3; 11 nucleotides match TRBD2. The input for sequencing was unstimulated CD4+ T cells sorted from spleen or lymph node cells, taken before intestinal transplant. The sequence was obtained from a human donor who received an intestinal transplant. In DNA form, the CDR3 reads TGCGCCAGCAGCCCTAGCGGGAGGTCAGATACGCAGTATTTT. Its protein is CASSPSGRSDTQYF.